Below, 16 T cell receptor beta chains from the same sample are listed, as sequenced in a study of CD8 T cells in Susac syndrome. The authors reverse transcribed 0.5 to 1 ug RNA with random hexamers. TCRdb re-called the immunoSEQ multiplex PCR reads with MiXCR, one entry per CDR3 protein. The sample lists around 200,000 distinct CDR3 sequences, 95% occurring once. The sequenced material came from CD4+ T cells from PBMCs. The receptors were gathered from a human donor with multiple sclerosis.

This chain links TRBV4-1 with TRBJ2-1, with D perhaps TRBD2 (5 bases). CDR1 MGHRA and CDR2 YSYEKL come from the germline V gene. The CDR3 is 17 amino acids. V lost 1 base and J lost 3, with 16 bases in between. The CDR3 nucleotides are TGCGCCAGCAGCCAAGTAATGAGCGGACTTGTCTACAATGAGCAGTTCTTC. It translates to CASSQVMSGLVYNEQFF.

The rearrangement joins TRBV30 to TRBJ1-1, with D unresolved. This CDR3 comprises 13 residues. In germline, CDR1 is GTSNPN, CDR2 SVGIG (reference sequence). Between the trimmed V and J ends, which lost 0 bases and 4 bases, there was a span of 9 bases. The CDR3 sequence: CAWSVQASTEAFF. The CDR3 bases are TGTGCCTGGAGTGTCCAGGCTAGCACTGAAGCTTTCTTT.

V gene TRBV12-3 or TRBV12-4 combines with J gene TRBJ1-1, with D perhaps TRBD1 (6 bases). This CDR3 has 15 residues. Trimming cost V 6 bases and J 1 base, with 15 bases left between them. The CDR3 nucleotides read TGTGCCAGCAGCTCAGGGGTAATCACGAACACTGAAGCTTTCTTT. Residues: CASSSGVITNTEAFF.

The gene calls are TRBV10-3 and TRBJ1-6; D uncertain. The V end was cut by 2 bases, the J end by 6 bases, with 2 bases between. The CDR3 has 12 residues. The germline gives CDR1 ENHRY, CDR2 SYGVKD. The CDR3, as DNA: TGTGCCATCAGTGAGGCTAATTCACCCCTCCACTTT. Amino acids: CAISEANSPLHF.

The chain has TRBV12-3 or TRBV12-4 and TRBJ1-1; D ambiguous. This CDR3 has 14 amino acids. The V gene lost 3 bases and the J gene lost 0 bases, with 8 bases spanning the gap. CDR3 protein: CASSFDIMNTEAFF. CDR3 nucleotides: TGTGCCAGCAGTTTTGATATCATGAACACTGAAGCTTTCTTT.

The gene calls are TRBV20-1 and TRBJ2-1; D is undetermined. Germline V lookup: CDR1 DFQATT, CDR2 SNEGSKA (reference sequence). V lost 3 bases, J lost 5 bases, and 14 bases lay in between. The CDR3 sequence is 14 residues long. As DNA, the CDR3 is TGCAGTGCTAGCTCTGCTCTTCAGAACAATGAGCAGTTCTTC. The encoded protein is CSASSALQNNEQFF.

This sequence joins TRBV7-9 and TRBJ1-6, with D possibly being TRBD1 (5 bases). Trimming removed 6 bases at V and 8 bases at J, with 5 bases between. Germline CDR1 and CDR2: SEHNR and FQNEAQ (reference sequence). The CDR3 extends over 11 amino acids. The chain's CDR3 is CASRGDSPLHF. In DNA, the CDR3 is TGTGCCAGCAGAGGGGATTCACCCCTCCACTTT.

This clonotype occurred once. This CDR3 reads CSVEFQGAISYNEQFF. In DNA form, the CDR3 reads TGCAGCGTTGAATTCCAGGGGGCAATCTCCTACAATGAGCAGTTCTTC. The chain couples TRBV29-1 to TRBJ2-1; 8 bases align to TRBD1. CDR3 length: 16 amino acids. Losses at the gene ends were 2 bases for V and 0 bases for J; bases not matched to a gene: 6. Germline CDR1 SQVTM, CDR2 ANQGSEA.

This chain links TRBV9 with TRBJ1-1, with D unclear. CDR1 is SGDLS, CDR2 YYNGEE, per germline. CDR3 length equals 13 residues. The V end lost 2 bases, the J end lost 4 bases, and 9 bases lay between the germline ends. The CDR3 here is CASSVTPGTEAFF. CDR3 nucleotide sequence: TGTGCCAGCAGCGTGACCCCCGGCACTGAAGCTTTCTTT.

V and J are TRBV7-2 and TRBJ2-3; D is possibly TRBD1 or TRBD2 (6 bases each). V gave up 1 base and J gave up 5 bases, with 16 bases separating them. This CDR3 spans 16 amino acids. The germline V gene encodes CDR1 SGHTA and CDR2 FQGNSA. In nucleotides, the CDR3 is TGTGCCAGCAGCTTAGTAGGGGGGAGCAGCGGAGATACGCAGTATTTT. It translates to CASSLVGGSSGDTQYF.

This chain links TRBV15 with TRBJ2-1; no firm D call. Germline CDR1 reads LNHNV; CDR2 reads YYDKDF (reference sequence). CDR3 length: 13 residues. V dropped 4 bases and J dropped 4 bases, with 8 bases sitting between them. The CDR3 DNA reads as TGTGCCACCAGCATTGAGCAGTACAATGAGCAGTTCTTC. Translated, it gives CATSIEQYNEQFF. Complete variable domain (other parts from reference TRBV15 and TRBJ2-1): DAMVIQNPRYQVTQFGKPVTLSCSQTLNHNVMYWYQQKSSQAPKLLFHYYDKDFNNEADTPDNFQSRRPNTSFCFLDIRSPGLGDTAMYLCATSIEQYNEQFFGPGTRLTVL.

The chain recombines TRBV28 with TRBJ1-2, with 9 bases identical to TRBD1. Germline CDR1 MDHEN, CDR2 SYDVKM. Trimming cost V 5 bases and J 8 bases; bases outside gene matches: 12. The CDR3 is 15 residues long. The CDR3, as DNA: TGTGCCAGCAGTACCCGGACAGGGGTGGAACGAGGCTACACCTTC. It codes for CASSTRTGVERGYTF.

In DNA form, the CDR3 reads TGTGCCAGCAGCTTAGGAGGTGGAGCGGGGGACCAGTTCTTC. It encodes CASSLGGGAGDQFF. V usage is TRBV11-2 and J usage is TRBJ2-1, with TRBD2 matching over 8 bases. Trimming removed 1 base from V and 13 bases from J; junction bases left unmatched: 9. The CDR3 consists of 14 residues. Germline lookup yields CDR1 SGHAT and CDR2 FQNNGV.

The V and J genes are TRBV20-1 and TRBJ2-1; no clear D gene. The germline V gene has CDR1 DFQATT and CDR2 SNEGSKA (reference sequence). The CDR3 is 13 amino acids. V was clipped by 5 bases and J by 0 bases, with 8 bases between them. The CDR3 loop reads CSAAKGSYNEQFF. CDR3 nucleotide sequence: TGCAGTGCTGCGAAGGGCTCCTACAATGAGCAGTTCTTC.

The chain joins TRBV7-9 to TRBJ2-4; TRBD2 aligns across 10 bases. The J segment lost 9 bases and the V segment lost 4 bases, leaving 6 bases of the junction unmatched. This CDR3 contains 14 residues. CDR1 SEHNR and CDR2 FQNEAQ come from the germline V gene (reference sequence). CDR3 loop: CASSSSGGDGIQYF. DNA for the CDR3: TGTGCCAGCAGCTCGAGCGGGGGGGACGGCATTCAGTACTTC.

This chain connects TRBV7-3 to TRBJ2-3; TRBD2 is a possible D gene (7 bases). Between the trimmed V and J ends, which lost 2 bases and 0 bases, there was a span of 12 bases. The CDR3 has 16 residues. Germline lookup yields CDR1 SGHTA and CDR2 FQGTGA. As DNA, the CDR3 is TGTGCCAGCAGCTTACGAGGGGGGGACAGCACAGATACGCAGTATTTT. Protein sequence: CASSLRGGDSTDTQYF.